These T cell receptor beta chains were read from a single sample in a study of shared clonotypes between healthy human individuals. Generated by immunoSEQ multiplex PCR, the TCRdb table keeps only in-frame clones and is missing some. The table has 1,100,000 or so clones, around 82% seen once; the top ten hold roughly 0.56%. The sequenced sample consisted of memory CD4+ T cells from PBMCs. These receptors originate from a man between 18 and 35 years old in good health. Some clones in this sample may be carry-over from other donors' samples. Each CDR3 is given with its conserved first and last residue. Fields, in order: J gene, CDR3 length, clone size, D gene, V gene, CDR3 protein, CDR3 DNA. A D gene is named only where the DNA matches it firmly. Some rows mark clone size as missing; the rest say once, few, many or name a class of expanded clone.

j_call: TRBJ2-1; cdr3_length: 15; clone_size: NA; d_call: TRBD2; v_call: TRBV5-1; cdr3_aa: CASSLGETSNSEQFF; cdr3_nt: TGCGCCAGCAGCTTGGGTGAGACTAGCAATAGTGAGCAGTTCTTC
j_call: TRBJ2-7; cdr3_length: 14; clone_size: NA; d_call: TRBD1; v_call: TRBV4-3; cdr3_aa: CASTGDSCNYEQYF; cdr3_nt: TGCGCCAGCACCGGGGACAGTTGCAACTACGAGCAGTACTTC
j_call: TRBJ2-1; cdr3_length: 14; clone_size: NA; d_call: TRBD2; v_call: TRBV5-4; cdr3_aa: CASSGLAGAYEQFF; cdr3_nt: TGTGCCAGCAGCGGACTAGCGGGAGCGTATGAGCAGTTCTTC
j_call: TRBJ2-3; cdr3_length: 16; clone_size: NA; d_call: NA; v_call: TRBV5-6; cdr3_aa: CASSPVGSARPHAQYF; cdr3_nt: TGTGCCAGCAGCCCGGTTGGCAGTGCCCGGCCTCATGCGCAGTATTTT
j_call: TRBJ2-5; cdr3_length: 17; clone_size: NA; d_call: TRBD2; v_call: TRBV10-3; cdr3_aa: CAISNPGLAGVVETQYF; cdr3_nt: TGTGCCATCAGTAATCCGGGACTAGCGGGAGTCGTGGAGACCCAGTACTTC
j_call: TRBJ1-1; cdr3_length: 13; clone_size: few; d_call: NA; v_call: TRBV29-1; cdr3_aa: CSVELVRNTEAFF; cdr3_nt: TGCAGCGTTGAATTGGTGAGGAACACTGAAGCTTTCTTT
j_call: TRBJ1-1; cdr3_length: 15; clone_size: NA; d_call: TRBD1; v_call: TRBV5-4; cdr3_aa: CASSLGGTGATEAFF; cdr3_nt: TGTGCCAGCAGCTTGGGTGGGACAGGGGCCACTGAAGCTTTCTTT
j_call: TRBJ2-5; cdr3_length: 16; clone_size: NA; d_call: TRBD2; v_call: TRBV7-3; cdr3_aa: CASSPTSLAAQETQYF; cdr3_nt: TGTGCCAGCAGCCCTACCTCACTAGCGGCCCAAGAGACCCAGTACTTC
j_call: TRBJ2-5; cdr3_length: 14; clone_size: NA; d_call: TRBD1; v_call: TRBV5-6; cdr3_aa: CASSGDSYQETQYF; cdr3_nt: TGTGCCAGCAGCGGGGACAGTTACCAAGAGACCCAGTACTTC
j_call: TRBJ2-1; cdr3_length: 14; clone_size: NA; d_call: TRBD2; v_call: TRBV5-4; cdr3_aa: CASSREGTYNEQFF; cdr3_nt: TGTGCCAGCAGCCGGGAGGGTACCTACAATGAGCAGTTCTTC
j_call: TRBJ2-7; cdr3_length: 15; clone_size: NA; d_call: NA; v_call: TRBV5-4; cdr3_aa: CASSSMGDTLYEQYF; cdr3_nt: TGTGCCAGCAGCTCAATGGGGGACACACTTTACGAGCAGTACTTC
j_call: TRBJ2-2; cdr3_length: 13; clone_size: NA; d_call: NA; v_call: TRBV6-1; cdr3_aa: CASSLASAGELFF; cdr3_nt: TGTGCCAGCAGTCTAGCTAGCGCCGGGGAGCTGTTTTTT
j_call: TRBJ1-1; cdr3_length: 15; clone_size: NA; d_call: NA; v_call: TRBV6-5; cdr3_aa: CASTNGVLMNTEAFF; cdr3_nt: TGTGCCAGCACAAACGGGGTCCTCATGAACACTGAAGCTTTCTTT
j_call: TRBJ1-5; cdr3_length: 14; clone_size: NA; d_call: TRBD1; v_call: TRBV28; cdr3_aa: CASRWDRGNQPQHF; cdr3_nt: TGTGCCAGCAGATGGGACAGGGGAAATCAGCCCCAGCATTTT
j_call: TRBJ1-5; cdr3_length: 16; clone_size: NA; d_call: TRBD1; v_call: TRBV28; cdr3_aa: CASSQTQGGGNQPQHF; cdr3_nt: TGTGCCAGCAGCCAAACTCAGGGGGGTGGCAATCAGCCCCAGCATTTT
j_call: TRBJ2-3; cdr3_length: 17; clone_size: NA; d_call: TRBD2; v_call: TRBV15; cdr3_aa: CATSRTTTSGSGDTQYF; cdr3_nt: TGTGCCACCAGCAGGACCACAACTAGCGGGAGTGGAGATACGCAGTATTTT
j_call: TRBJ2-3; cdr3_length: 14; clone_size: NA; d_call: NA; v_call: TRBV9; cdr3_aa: CASSVATSPDTQYF; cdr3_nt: TGTGCCAGCAGCGTAGCAACTAGCCCAGATACGCAGTATTTT
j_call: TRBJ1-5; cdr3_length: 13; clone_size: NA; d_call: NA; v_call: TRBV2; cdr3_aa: CASSALGEGAQHF; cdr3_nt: TGTGCCAGCAGTGCGTTGGGAGAGGGAGCCCAGCATTTT
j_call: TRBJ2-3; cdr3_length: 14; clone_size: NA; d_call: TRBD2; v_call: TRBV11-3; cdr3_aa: CASSRGRARDTQYF; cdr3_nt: TGTGCCAGCAGCCGCGGGAGGGCCAGAGATACGCAGTATTTT
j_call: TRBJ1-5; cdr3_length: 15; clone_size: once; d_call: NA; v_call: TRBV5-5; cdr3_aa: CASSPRGVSNQPQHF; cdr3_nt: TGTGCCAGCAGCCCTCGGGGGGTTAGCAATCAGCCCCAGCATTTT
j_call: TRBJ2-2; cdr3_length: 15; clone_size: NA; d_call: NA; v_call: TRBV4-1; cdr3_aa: CASSRPGTNPGELFF; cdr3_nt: TGCGCCAGCAGCCGTCCCGGGACAAACCCCGGGGAGCTGTTTTTT
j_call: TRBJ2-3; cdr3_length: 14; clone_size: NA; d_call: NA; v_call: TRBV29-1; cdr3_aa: CSGGLKLNTDTQYF; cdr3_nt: TGCAGCGGGGGACTCAAACTGAACACAGATACGCAGTATTTT
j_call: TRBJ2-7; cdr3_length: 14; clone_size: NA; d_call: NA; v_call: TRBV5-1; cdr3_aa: CASSLGQARHEQYF; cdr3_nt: TGCGCCAGCAGCTTGGGGCAGGCCCGACACGAGCAGTACTTC
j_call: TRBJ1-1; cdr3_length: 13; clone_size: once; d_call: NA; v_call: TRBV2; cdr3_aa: CASRADVNTEAFF; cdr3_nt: TGTGCCAGCAGAGCCGACGTGAACACTGAAGCTTTCTTT
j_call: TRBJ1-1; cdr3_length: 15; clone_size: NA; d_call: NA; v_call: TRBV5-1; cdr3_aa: CASSILRGRGSEAFF; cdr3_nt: TGCGCCAGCAGCATCTTGAGAGGCCGAGGGTCTGAAGCTTTCTTT
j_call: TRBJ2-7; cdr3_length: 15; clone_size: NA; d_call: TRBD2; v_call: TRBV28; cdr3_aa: CASSNGGGSSYEQYF; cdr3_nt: TGTGCCAGCTCTAATGGCGGGGGGTCCTCCTACGAGCAGTACTTC
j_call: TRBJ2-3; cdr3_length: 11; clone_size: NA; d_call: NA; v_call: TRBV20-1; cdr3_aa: CSADNTDTQYF; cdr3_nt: TGCAGTGCCGACAACACAGATACGCAGTATTTT
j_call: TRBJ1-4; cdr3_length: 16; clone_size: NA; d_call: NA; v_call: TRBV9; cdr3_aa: CASSASPGVANEKLFF; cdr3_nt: TGTGCCAGCAGCGCAAGCCCAGGGGTGGCTAATGAAAAACTGTTTTTT
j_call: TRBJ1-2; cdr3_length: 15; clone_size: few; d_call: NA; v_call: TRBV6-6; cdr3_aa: CASSRAGGLNYGYTF; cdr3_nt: TGTGCCAGCAGCCGCGCGGGGGGACTAAACTATGGCTACACCTTC
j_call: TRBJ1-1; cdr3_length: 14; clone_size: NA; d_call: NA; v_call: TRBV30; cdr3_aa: CAWSQTALNTEAFF; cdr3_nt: TGTGCCTGGAGTCAGACAGCTCTGAACACTGAAGCTTTCTTT
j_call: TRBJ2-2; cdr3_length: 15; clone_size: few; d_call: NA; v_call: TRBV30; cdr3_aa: CAWSVGTANTGELFF; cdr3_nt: TGTGCCTGGAGTGTGGGGACCGCGAACACCGGGGAGCTGTTTTTT
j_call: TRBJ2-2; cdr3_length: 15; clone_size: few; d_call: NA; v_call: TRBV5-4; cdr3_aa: CASSLGQLNTGELFF; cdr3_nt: TGTGCCAGCAGCTTGGGACAGCTAAACACCGGGGAGCTGTTTTTT
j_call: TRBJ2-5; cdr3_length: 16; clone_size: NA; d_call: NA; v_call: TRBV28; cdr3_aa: CASSSILYGFQETQYF; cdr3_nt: TGTGCCAGCAGTTCTATTCTCTACGGGTTCCAAGAGACCCAGTACTTC
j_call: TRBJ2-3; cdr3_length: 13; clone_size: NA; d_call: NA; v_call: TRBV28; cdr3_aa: CASSLGYTDTQYF; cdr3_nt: TGTGCCAGCAGTTTAGGCTACACAGATACGCAGTATTTT
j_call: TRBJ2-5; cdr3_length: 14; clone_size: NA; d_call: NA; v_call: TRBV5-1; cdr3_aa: CASSSGLVQETQYF; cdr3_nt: TGCGCCAGCAGCTCAGGACTGGTCCAAGAGACCCAGTACTTC
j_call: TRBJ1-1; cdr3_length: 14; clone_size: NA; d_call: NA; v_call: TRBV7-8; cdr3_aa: CASSLARRNTEAFF; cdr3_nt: TGTGCCAGCAGCTTAGCGCGAAGGAACACTGAAGCTTTCTTT
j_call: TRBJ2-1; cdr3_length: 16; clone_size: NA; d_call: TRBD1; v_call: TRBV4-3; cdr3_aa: CASSQETGFGRNEQFF; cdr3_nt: TGCGCCAGCAGCCAAGAGACAGGGTTCGGCCGCAATGAGCAGTTCTTC
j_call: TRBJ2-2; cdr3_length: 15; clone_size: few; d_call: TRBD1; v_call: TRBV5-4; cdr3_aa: CASSSDGTGIGELFF; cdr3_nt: TGTGCCAGCAGCTCCGACGGGACAGGGATCGGGGAGCTGTTTTTT
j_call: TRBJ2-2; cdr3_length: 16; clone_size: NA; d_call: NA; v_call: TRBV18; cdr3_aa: CASSPPTGRDTGELFF; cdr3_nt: TGTGCCAGCTCACCACCAACAGGGCGGGATACCGGGGAGCTGTTTTTT
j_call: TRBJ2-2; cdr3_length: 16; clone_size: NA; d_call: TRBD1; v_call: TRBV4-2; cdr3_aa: CASSQRTTGYTGELFF; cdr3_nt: TGTGCCAGCAGCCAACGAACGACAGGGTACACCGGGGAGCTGTTTTTT
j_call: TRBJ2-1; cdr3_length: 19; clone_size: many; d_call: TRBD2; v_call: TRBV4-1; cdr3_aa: CASTVLPISGTRMGNEQFF; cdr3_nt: TGCGCCAGCACTGTCCTCCCCATTTCGGGGACTAGAATGGGGAATGAGCAGTTCTTC
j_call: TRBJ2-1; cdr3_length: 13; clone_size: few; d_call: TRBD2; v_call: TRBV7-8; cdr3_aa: CASSLGGRGEQFF; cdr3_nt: TGTGCCAGCAGCTTGGGCGGGAGGGGTGAGCAGTTCTTC
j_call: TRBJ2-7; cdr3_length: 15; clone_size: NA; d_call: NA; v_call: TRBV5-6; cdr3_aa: CASSLQQSKGYEQYF; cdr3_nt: TGTGCCAGCAGCTTGCAGCAATCCAAAGGCTACGAGCAGTACTTC
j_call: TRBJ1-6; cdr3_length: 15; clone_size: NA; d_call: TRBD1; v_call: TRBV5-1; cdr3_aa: CASSLDGQDNSPLHF; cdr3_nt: TGCGCCAGCAGCCTCGACGGACAGGATAATTCACCCCTCCACTTT
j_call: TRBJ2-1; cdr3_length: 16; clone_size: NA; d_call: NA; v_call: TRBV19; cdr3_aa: CASSTRQTGSYNEQFF; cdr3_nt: TGTGCCAGTAGTACCCGACAGACCGGCTCCTACAATGAGCAGTTCTTC
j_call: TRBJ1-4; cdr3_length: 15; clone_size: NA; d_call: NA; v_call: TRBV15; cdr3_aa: CATSRRRGDNEKLFF; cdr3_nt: TGTGCCACCAGCAGACGGCGAGGGGATAATGAAAAACTGTTTTTT
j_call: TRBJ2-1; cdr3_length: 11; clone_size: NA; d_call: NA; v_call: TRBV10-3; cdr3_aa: CAISGRDKQFF; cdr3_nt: TGTGCCATCAGTGGGAGGGACAAGCAGTTCTTC
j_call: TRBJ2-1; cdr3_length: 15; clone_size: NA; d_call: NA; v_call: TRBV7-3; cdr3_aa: CASSQSYQAGNEQFF; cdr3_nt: TGTGCCAGCAGTCAGAGTTACCAGGCCGGGAATGAGCAGTTCTTC
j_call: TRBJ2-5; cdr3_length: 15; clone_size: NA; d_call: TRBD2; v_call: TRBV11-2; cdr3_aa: CASSGRLAGIETQYF; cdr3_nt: TGTGCCAGCAGCGGACGACTAGCGGGAATAGAGACCCAGTACTTC
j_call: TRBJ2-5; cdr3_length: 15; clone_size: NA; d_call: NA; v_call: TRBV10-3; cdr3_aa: CAISSQGGKVETQYF; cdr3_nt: TGTGCCATCAGTTCTCAGGGCGGGAAGGTTGAGACCCAGTACTTC